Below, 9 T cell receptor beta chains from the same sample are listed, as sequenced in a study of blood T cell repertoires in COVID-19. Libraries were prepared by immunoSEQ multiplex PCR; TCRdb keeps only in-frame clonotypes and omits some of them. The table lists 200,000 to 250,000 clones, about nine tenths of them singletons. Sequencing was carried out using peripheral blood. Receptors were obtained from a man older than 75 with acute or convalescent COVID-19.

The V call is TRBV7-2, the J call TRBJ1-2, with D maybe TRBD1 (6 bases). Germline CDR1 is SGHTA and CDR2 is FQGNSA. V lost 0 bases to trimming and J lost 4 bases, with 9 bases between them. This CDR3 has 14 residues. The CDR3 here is CASSLAQGPYGYTF. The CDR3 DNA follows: TGTGCCAGCAGCTTAGCGCAGGGGCCCTATGGCTACACCTTC.

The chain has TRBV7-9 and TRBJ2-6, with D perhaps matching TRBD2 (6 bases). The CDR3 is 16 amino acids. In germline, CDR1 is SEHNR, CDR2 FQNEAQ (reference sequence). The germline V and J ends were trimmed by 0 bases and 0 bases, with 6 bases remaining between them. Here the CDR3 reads CASSLARDSGANVLTF. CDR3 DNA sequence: TGTGCCAGCAGCTTAGCGCGGGACTCTGGGGCCAACGTCCTGACTTTC.

CDR3 loop: CASSQDPGGRLTDTQYF. CDR3 DNA sequence: TGCGCCAGCAGCCAAGATCCCGGGGGGAGACTCACAGATACGCAGTATTTT. The chain combines TRBV4-3 with TRBJ2-3; TRBD2 agrees at 7 bases. Germline assignment: CDR1 LGHNA and CDR2 YSLEER. Trimming at V came to 0 bases and at J to 2 bases, leaving 8 bases not matched to a gene. The CDR3 has 17 amino acids.

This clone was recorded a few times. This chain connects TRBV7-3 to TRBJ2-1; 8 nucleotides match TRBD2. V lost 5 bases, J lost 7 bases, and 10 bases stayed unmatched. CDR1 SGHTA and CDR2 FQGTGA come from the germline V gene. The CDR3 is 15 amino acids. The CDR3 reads CASSPNTASGNEQFF. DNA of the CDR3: TGTGCCAGCAGCCCTAACACCGCTAGCGGGAATGAGCAGTTCTTC.

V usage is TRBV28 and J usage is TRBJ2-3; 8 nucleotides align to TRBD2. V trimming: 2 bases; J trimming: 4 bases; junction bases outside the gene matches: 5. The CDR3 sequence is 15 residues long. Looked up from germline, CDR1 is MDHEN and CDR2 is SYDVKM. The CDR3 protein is CASSLPGRASDTQYF. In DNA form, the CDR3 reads TGTGCCAGCAGTTTACCCGGGAGGGCCTCAGATACGCAGTATTTT. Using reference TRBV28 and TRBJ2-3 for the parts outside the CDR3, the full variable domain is DVKVTQSSRYLVKRTGEKVFLECVQDMDHENMFWYRQDPGLGLRLIYFSYDVKMKEKGDIPEGYSVSREKKERFSLILESASTNQTSMYLCASSLPGRASDTQYFGPGTRLTVL.

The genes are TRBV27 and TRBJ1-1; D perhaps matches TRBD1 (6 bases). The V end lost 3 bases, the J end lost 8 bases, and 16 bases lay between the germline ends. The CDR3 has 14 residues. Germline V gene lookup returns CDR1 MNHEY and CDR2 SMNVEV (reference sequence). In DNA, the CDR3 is TGTGCCAGCAGTTTGAGCTCGGGGGGGGCAGAAGCTTTCTTT. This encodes CASSLSSGGAEAFF.

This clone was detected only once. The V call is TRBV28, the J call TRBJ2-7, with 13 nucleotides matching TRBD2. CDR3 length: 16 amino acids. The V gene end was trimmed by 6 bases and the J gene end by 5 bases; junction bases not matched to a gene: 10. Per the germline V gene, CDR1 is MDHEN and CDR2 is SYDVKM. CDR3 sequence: CASRKLAGGPWDEQYF. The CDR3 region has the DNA TGTGCCAGCAGGAAACTAGCGGGAGGGCCGTGGGACGAGCAGTACTTC.

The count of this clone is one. CDR3 nucleotides: TGTGCCAGCAGTTTATTCGGGGGAAATCAGCCCCAGCATTTT. This translates into CASSLFGGNQPQHF. This chain connects TRBV27 to TRBJ1-5; D possibly corresponds to TRBD1 (5 bases). The germline CDR1 and CDR2 sequences are MNHEY and SMNVEV (reference sequence). The CDR3 is 14 amino acids. Between the trimmed V and J ends, which lost 1 base and 4 bases, there was a span of 8 bases.

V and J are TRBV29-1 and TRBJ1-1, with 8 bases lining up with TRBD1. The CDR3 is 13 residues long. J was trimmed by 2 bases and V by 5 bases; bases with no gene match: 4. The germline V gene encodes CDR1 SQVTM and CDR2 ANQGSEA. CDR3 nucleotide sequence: TGCAGCGTTCGACAGGGGATCAACACTGAAGCTTTCTTT. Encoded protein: CSVRQGINTEAFF.